This TCR beta chain was sequenced for a study of human T cells and chemical hapten exposure. General observations from the study: Relative to control repertoires, expanded TCRs gave rise to significantly more large CDR3 similarity clusters.

This sample's time point: patch test 1, 2 weeks after DPC sensitization. Treatment denoted: therapeutic diphenylcyclopropenone sensitization with weekly scalp DPC. This clonotype has just a few counts. The antigen is undetermined. TCRdb passed the RACE reads through MiXCR, listing each CDR3 protein once. The data contain 95,000 to 100,000 distinct CDR3 sequences, around 12% of them singletons. In germline, CDR1 is DFQATT, CDR2 SNEGSKA (reference sequence). The CDR3 is made up of 15 amino acids. V was trimmed by 5 bases and J by 2 bases, leaving 15 bases between them. V usage is TRBV20-1 and J usage is TRBJ2-2; D might be TRBD1 or TRBD2, each matching 5 bases. This specimen was whole blood, taken in connection with sensitization to the hapten diphenylcyclopropenone (DPC). This receptor was identified in a woman in her thirties or forties with alopecia areata. Some clones in this sample may be carry-over from other donors' samples. CDR3: CSAFRGTANTGELFF. The CDR3 DNA reads TGCAGTGCTTTTAGAGGGACGGCTAACACCGGGGAGCTGTTTTTT.